Described below is a single T cell receptor beta chain sequence and its context. Its antigen is still unknown. Base qualities are not provided; no much larger clone lies one nucleotide away. From a lookup of the germline V gene, CDR1 and CDR2 are ENHRY and SYGVKD. Trimming takes 0 bases from V and 3 bases from J, and the germline ends sit 14 bases apart. Including the terminal cysteine and phenylalanine, the CDR3 comprises 17 residues. The read is trimmed to its CDR3 DNA, 51 bases read in frame from base 1. The data originate from a study of OX40 agonist ivuxolimab in advanced cancers. A note on the overall study: The costimulatory receptor OX40 (CD134) was targeted by ivuxolimab, a fully human IgG2 agonistic monoclonal antibody. The purpose of peripheral TCRbeta sequencing was to test whether ivuxolimab changed TCR sequence diversity and led to clonal T-cell expansion. Of the approximately 54 dose-escalation patients, hepatocellular carcinoma was present in about 20, melanoma in approximately 15, renal cell carcinoma in 9 and head and neck cancer in 9. Partial responses occurred in three dose-escalation patients, of whom one had hepatocellular carcinoma and two had cutaneous melanoma. In the dose-escalation cohort, around four fifths of patients were male, and the mean age was approximately 60 years, with a range of about 23 to 90. The paper covers the monotherapy dose-escalation part of the phase I ivuxolimab trial, which included N ≈ 50 patients. Intravenous ivuxolimab was administered to patients every 2 weeks at six dose levels: 0.01, 0.1, 0.3, 1.5, 3 and 10 mg/kg. Patients were allowed to have had prior anti-PD-1, anti-PD-L1 or anti-CTLA-4 therapy, and 40% to 45% of the dose-escalation patients had previously received checkpoint inhibitors.

For sequencing of the TCRbeta CDR3 region, genomic DNA was extracted from the sorted cells. The immunoSEQ Assay was used to sequence the TCRbeta CDR3 regions. This immuneACCESS table, as held by TCRdb, lists in-frame sequences with V and J called but not all clones. Of the missing ones, under half trace to an unresolved V gene in checked studies; the others have no known cause. The sample records about 58,000 clones, 82% of which are singletons. The ten largest account for roughly 1.6% of the sample. Paper-wide results and their limitations: In partial responders in the 0.1-3.0 mg/kg groups, normalized peripheral clonal expansion was found to be among the lowest, especially among CD8+ T cells. At doses from 0.1 to 3.0 mg/kg, clonal expansion was seen in both CD4+ and CD8+ blood T cells between baseline and week 6. After ivuxolimab, expanded clones were on average more numerous among CD8+ T cells than among CD4+ T cells. Low levels of normalized T-cell clonal expansion were also seen in some patients who did not respond. Which antigens the clonally expanded peripheral T cells were specific for was not determined.

The trial excluded patients who had a history of autoimmune disease or were on systemic immunosuppression. In every dose cohort, peripheral blood was drawn for TCR sequencing at baseline, cycle 4 day 1, and cycle 7 day 1. The samples were drawn from a first-in-human, open-label, multicenter phase I dose-escalation trial of ivuxolimab. The trial enrolled adults with locally advanced or metastatic head and neck squamous cell, hepatocellular, melanoma or renal cell carcinoma. CD4+ and CD8+ T cells were sorted separately from peripheral blood before TCR sequencing. Recombination linked TRBV10-3 to TRBJ1-4, with the D gene not clear enough to name. Sequencing was performed on CD4+ or CD8+ T cells sorted from blood, taken in a trial of the OX40 agonist ivuxolimab. The sequence came from an adult with an advanced solid tumor such as melanoma, head and neck, liver or kidney cancer. The CDR3 is CAISESSRQSPNEKLFF. The sequenced DNA is TGTGCCATCAGTGAGTCGAGTCGGCAGTCTCCTAATGAAAAACTGTTTTTT.